These T cell receptor beta chains were read from a single sample in a study of blood T cell repertoires in COVID-19. The table came from immunoSEQ multiplex PCR; TCRdb's copy has only in-frame clones and leaves some out. The sample gives about 230,000 clones, 70% to 90% of which show up once; around 0.96% is in the top ten. Sequenced: peripheral blood. These receptor sequences come from a man in his forties or fifties with acute or convalescent COVID-19. Each CDR3 is given with its conserved first and last residue. A D gene is named only where the DNA matches it firmly. Some rows have no size entry. The others give once, few or many, or a class for an expanded clone.

v_call	clone_size	j_call	d_call	cdr3_nt	cdr3_aa
TRBV9	.	TRBJ1-1	.	TGTGCCAGCAGCGGGACCAGGGGTGGCACTGAAGCTTTCTTT	CASSGTRGGTEAFF
TRBV5-6	.	TRBJ1-1	TRBD1	TGTGCCAGCAGCTTGGACAGGGGCCGCCCAGAGGAAGCTTTCTTT	CASSLDRGRPEEAFF
TRBV11-2	.	TRBJ1-2	TRBD1	TGTGCCAGCAGCTACCTCCAGGGGGCGGGAGGCTACACCTTC	CASSYLQGAGGYTF
TRBV6-1	.	TRBJ2-7	.	TGTGCCAGCAGTGAAGCTGGGGGCCGGACCTACAGGGTTCGGTACGAGCAGTACTTC	CASSEAGGRTYRVRYEQYF
TRBV5-1	.	TRBJ2-2	.	TGCGCCAGCAGCTTAACCGGGAACTCGAACACCGGGGAGCTGTTTTTT	CASSLTGNSNTGELFF
TRBV27	.	TRBJ1-1	TRBD1	TGTGCCAGCAGTGCGACAGGGCATGAAGCTTTCTTT	CASSATGHEAFF
TRBV16	.	TRBJ1-1	TRBD1	TGTGCCAGCAGCCTAAACAGGGGTTTCACTGAAGCTTTCTTT	CASSLNRGFTEAFF
TRBV4-2	.	TRBJ1-2	TRBD1	TGTGCCAGCAGCCAACTACAGGGGGCCCAGCTGTTTGGCTACACCTTC	CASSQLQGAQLFGYTF
TRBV28	.	TRBJ1-4	.	TGTGCCAGCAGTCCCCCCCCGGGTAGGGGTGAAAAACTGTTTTTT	CASSPPPGRGEKLFF
TRBV11-3	.	TRBJ1-3	.	TGTGCCAGCAGGACGGAGGGGATGGGAAACACCATATATTTT	CASRTEGMGNTIYF
TRBV7-9	.	TRBJ1-1	.	TGTGCCAGCAGCAGAAATCAGGGGTTGGAAGCTTTCTTT	CASSRNQGLEAFF
TRBV7-8	.	TRBJ2-7	.	TGTGCCAGCAGTTGGGGCCAGGGTGAGCAGTACTTC	CASSWGQGEQYF
TRBV27	.	TRBJ2-3	.	TGTGCCAGTAGGAGGAACACAGATACGCAGTATTTT	CASRRNTDTQYF
TRBV10-3	.	TRBJ2-1	.	TGTGCCATCAGAGGGGGAGACAATGAGCAGTTCTTC	CAIRGGDNEQFF
TRBV5-1	once	TRBJ2-7	.	TGCGCCAGCAGCTTGGACAGATACGAGCAGTACTTC	CASSLDRYEQYF
TRBV19	.	TRBJ1-2	.	TGTGCCAGTAGTACCGGGGGGGGTCTCTATGGCTACACCTTC	CASSTGGGLYGYTF
TRBV23-1	.	TRBJ1-5	TRBD1	TGCGCCAGCAGTTTTACGACAGGGGGTTTTAATCAGCCCCAGCATTTT	CASSFTTGGFNQPQHF
TRBV3-1/TRBV3-2	.	TRBJ1-1	TRBD1	TGTGCCAGCAGCCCCCGGGACAGAATTACGAACACTGAAGCTTTCTTT	CASSPRDRITNTEAFF
TRBV29-1	.	TRBJ2-2	.	TGCAGCGTAGTGACCCGGGACATGAACACCGGGGAGCTGTTTTTT	CSVVTRDMNTGELFF
TRBV10-3	.	TRBJ2-1	.	TGTGCCATCAGTGAGTGGGGCGATGAGCAGTTCTTC	CAISEWGDEQFF
TRBV6-5	once	TRBJ1-1	TRBD1	TGTGCCAGCCTCCGGGACAGGGGTTGGTATGAAGCTTTCTTT	CASLRDRGWYEAFF
TRBV9	few	TRBJ1-6	.	TGTGCCAGCAGCCCCGGGACAACCAATTCACCCCTCCACTTT	CASSPGTTNSPLHF
TRBV20-1	.	TRBJ1-1	.	TGCAGTGTCGGAGGGCCCACTGAAGCTTTCTTT	CSVGGPTEAFF
TRBV5-4	.	TRBJ2-3	TRBD2	TGTGCCAGCAGCTCCCGGGGGGGCACAGATACGCAGTATTTT	CASSSRGGTDTQYF
TRBV14	.	TRBJ1-1	TRBD1	TGTGCCAGCAGCCTTCAGGGGGCCTTGACCACTGAAGCTTTCTTT	CASSLQGALTTEAFF
TRBV7-9	.	TRBJ1-2	.	TGTGCCAGCAGCTTCCCAGGTTATGGCTACACCTTC	CASSFPGYGYTF
TRBV5-1	once	TRBJ2-2	.	TGCGCCAGCAGCTTGGGAGGTTTAACGAACACCGGGGAGCTGTTTTTT	CASSLGGLTNTGELFF
TRBV9	.	TRBJ1-2	TRBD1	TGTGCCAGCAGCGGCCGACAGGGAGACTATGGCTACACCTTC	CASSGRQGDYGYTF
TRBV28	few	TRBJ2-7	.	TGTGCCAGCAGTTTCTACTACTACGAGCAGTACTTC	CASSFYYYEQYF
TRBV7-2	.	TRBJ2-5	.	TGTGCCAGCAGCTTAGGTGGTAGCGAGGAGACCCAGTACTTC	CASSLGGSEETQYF
TRBV7-8	.	TRBJ2-1	TRBD1	TGTGCCAGCAGCGATCGAGTTAGGACAGGGGAAGTTGGGCAGTTCTTC	CASSDRVRTGEVGQFF
TRBV2	.	TRBJ1-1	.	TGTGCCAGCAGTCCAAGGGGGAACACTGAAGCTTTCTTT	CASSPRGNTEAFF
TRBV11-2	.	TRBJ1-2	.	TGTGCCAGCAGCGCTGAGGGCTTTAACTATGGCTACACCTTC	CASSAEGFNYGYTF
TRBV19	.	TRBJ1-2	TRBD1	TGTGCCAGTAGTATCGGGGGACAGGGAGCTAACTATGGCTACACCTTC	CASSIGGQGANYGYTF
TRBV5-6	.	TRBJ1-2	.	TGTGCCAGCAGCAGTGCCGGGGTGTATGGCTACACCTTC	CASSSAGVYGYTF
TRBV4-3	few	TRBJ1-1	.	TGCGCCAGCAGTTCCCAGCGTGCTGAAGCTTTCTTT	CASSSQRAEAFF
TRBV6-6	.	TRBJ1-1	.	TGTGCCAGCAGACCCCCCGCAGGGGCGAACACTGAAGCTTTCTTT	CASRPPAGANTEAFF
TRBV7-2	.	TRBJ2-5	.	TGTGCCAGCAGCTTAGGCAGGGGAGGGGAGACCCAGTACTTC	CASSLGRGGETQYF
TRBV14	once	TRBJ2-7	.	TGTGCCAGCAGCCAAGACAGTTCCTCCTACGAGCAGTACTTC	CASSQDSSSYEQYF
TRBV9	.	TRBJ1-4	TRBD1	TGTGCCAGCAGCGCGGGACAGACAACTAATGAAAAACTGTTTTTT	CASSAGQTTNEKLFF
TRBV6-2/TRBV6-3	.	TRBJ2-7	.	TGTGCCAGCAGTTACTCTATCTACGAGCAGTACTTC	CASSYSIYEQYF
TRBV28	.	TRBJ1-2	.	TGTGCCAGCAGTTCCCCCTCCTTCGACAGCAACTATGGCTACACCTTC	CASSSPSFDSNYGYTF
TRBV21-1	.	TRBJ1-2	.	TGTGCCAGCAGCAAAGCCGGGGGGTTAAGCTATGGCTACACCTTC	CASSKAGGLSYGYTF
TRBV5-4	.	TRBJ1-1	TRBD1	TGTGCCAGCAACGACAGGGGTTACACTGAAGCTTTCTTT	CASNDRGYTEAFF
TRBV5-4	.	TRBJ1-1	.	TGTGCCAGCAGCTTGGGATGGGAGATGAACACTGAAGCTTTCTTT	CASSLGWEMNTEAFF
TRBV11-2	.	TRBJ2-1	.	TGTGCCAGCAGCCGACCCCCTCGACAGGACTACAATGAGCAGTTCTTC	CASSRPPRQDYNEQFF
TRBV5-6	.	TRBJ2-5	.	TGTGCCAGCAGCTTGGGGCAGGGGCGCGAGACCCAGTACTTC	CASSLGQGRETQYF
TRBV5-6	once	TRBJ2-3	.	TGTGCCAGCAGCTTGGCCACCGGTACAGATACGCAGTATTTT	CASSLATGTDTQYF
TRBV28	few	TRBJ1-2	.	TGTGCCAGCAGTTTGGTAGGGGTGGTTGGCTACACCTTC	CASSLVGVVGYTF
TRBV12-5	once	TRBJ1-1	.	TGTGCTAGTGGCCCAGAGGCCCATAACGCTTTCTTT	CASGPEAHNAFF
TRBV5-1	.	TRBJ1-6	.	TGCGCCAGCAGCTTGACAAACTATAATTCACCCCTCCACTTT	CASSLTNYNSPLHF
TRBV29-1	.	TRBJ1-1	TRBD1	TGCAGCGTTTGCCGACAGGGGGCGAACACTGAAGCTTTCTTT	CSVCRQGANTEAFF
TRBV19	.	TRBJ2-7	TRBD2	TGTGCCAGTACCCTCGGGCGGGGGACCTACGAGCAGTACTTC	CASTLGRGTYEQYF
TRBV5-6	.	TRBJ1-2	.	TGTGCCAGCAGCTTGGTTGCAGATGCTAACTATGGCTACACCTTC	CASSLVADANYGYTF
TRBV5-4	.	TRBJ1-2	.	TGTGCCAGCAGCCGCCAGGAACGAGAAGGCTACACCTTC	CASSRQEREGYTF